Presented here are 2 T cell receptor beta chains from one specimen sequenced in a study of blood T cell repertoires in COVID-19. Assay: immunoSEQ multiplex PCR; the TCRdb copy retains only in-frame clones and omits some. The sample lists roughly 200,000 clones; around four fifths were seen once. The sequencing sample was made of peripheral blood. These receptors all come from a woman older than 75 with COVID-19, enrolled during active disease.

CDR3 residues: CASSQPTGQNSPLHF. For the CDR3, the DNA is TGTGCCAGCAGCCAGCCGACAGGGCAAAATTCACCCCTCCACTTT. The rearrangement uses TRBV4-2 and TRBJ1-6; 7 bases line up with TRBD1. CDR1 LGHNA and CDR2 YNFKEQ come from the germline V gene. The CDR3 is 15 residues long. V dropped 3 bases and J dropped 7; count of bases not matched to a gene: 6.

The V gene is TRBV27, the J gene TRBJ1-2, with TRBD1 identical over 8 bases. The CDR3 sequence is 13 residues long. Trimming cost V 6 bases and J 8 bases; bases outside gene matches: 8. Germline V CDR1 and CDR2: MNHEY, SMNVEV (reference sequence). The CDR3 region is CASRTTGARGYTF. The CDR3 DNA sequence: TGTGCCAGCAGGACGACAGGGGCTCGGGGCTACACCTTC.